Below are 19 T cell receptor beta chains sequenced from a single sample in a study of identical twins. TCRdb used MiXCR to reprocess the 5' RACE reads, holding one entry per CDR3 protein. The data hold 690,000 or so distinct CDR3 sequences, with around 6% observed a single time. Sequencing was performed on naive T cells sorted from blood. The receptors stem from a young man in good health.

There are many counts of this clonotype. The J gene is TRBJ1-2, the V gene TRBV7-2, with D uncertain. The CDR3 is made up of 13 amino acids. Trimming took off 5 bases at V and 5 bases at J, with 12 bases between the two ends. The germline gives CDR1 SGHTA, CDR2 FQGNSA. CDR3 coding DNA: TGTGCCAGCAGCCCACAGACCGAATATGGCTACACCTTC. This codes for CASSPQTEYGYTF.

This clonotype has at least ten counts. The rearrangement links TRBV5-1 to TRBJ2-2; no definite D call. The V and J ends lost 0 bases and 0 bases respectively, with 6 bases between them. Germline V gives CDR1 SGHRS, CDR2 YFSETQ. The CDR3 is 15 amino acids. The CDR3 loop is CASSLGAPNTGELFF. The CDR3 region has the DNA TGCGCCAGCAGCTTGGGGGCCCCGAACACCGGGGAGCTGTTTTTT.

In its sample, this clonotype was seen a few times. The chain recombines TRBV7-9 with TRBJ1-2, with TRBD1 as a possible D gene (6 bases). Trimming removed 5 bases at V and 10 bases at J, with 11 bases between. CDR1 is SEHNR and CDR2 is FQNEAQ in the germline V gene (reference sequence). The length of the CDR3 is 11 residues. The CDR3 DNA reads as TGTGCCAGCAGCCCCGAGGGGGACTACACCTTC. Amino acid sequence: CASSPEGDYTF.

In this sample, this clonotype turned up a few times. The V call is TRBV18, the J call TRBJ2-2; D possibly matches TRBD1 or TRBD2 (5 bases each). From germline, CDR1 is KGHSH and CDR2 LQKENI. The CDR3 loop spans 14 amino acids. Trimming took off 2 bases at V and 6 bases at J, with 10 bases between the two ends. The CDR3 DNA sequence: TGTGCCAGCTCACCAATTCAGGGAGCCGGGGAGCTGTTTTTT. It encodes CASSPIQGAGELFF.

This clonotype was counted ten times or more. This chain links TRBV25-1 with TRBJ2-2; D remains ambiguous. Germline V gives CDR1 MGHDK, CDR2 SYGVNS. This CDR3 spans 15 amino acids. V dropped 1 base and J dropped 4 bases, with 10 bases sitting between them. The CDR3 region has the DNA TGTGCCAGCAGTGAATCGAGGACCCTCACCGGGGAGCTGTTTTTT. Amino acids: CASSESRTLTGELFF.

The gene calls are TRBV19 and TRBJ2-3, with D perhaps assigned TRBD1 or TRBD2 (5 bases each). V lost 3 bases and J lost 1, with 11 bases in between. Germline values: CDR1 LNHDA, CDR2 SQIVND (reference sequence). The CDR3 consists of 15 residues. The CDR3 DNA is TGTGCCAGTAGTATCGATGGGACGGGCACAGATACGCAGTATTTT. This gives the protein CASSIDGTGTDTQYF.

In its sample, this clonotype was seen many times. The CDR3 protein is CASSSPWSTEAFF. CDR3 DNA sequence: TGTGCCAGCAGCTCTCCATGGAGCACTGAAGCTTTCTTT. J is TRBJ1-1 and V is TRBV7-8; D gene ambiguous. This CDR3 is 13 amino acids long. Deletions cut 4 bases from V and 4 bases from J, with 10 bases between. Germline V lookup: CDR1 SGHVS, CDR2 FQNEAQ. Based on the CDR3 plus reference TRBV7-8 and TRBJ1-1, the full variable domain is GAGVSQSPRYKVAKRGQDVALRCDPISGHVSLFWYQQALGQGPEFLTYFQNEAQLDKSGLPSDRFFAERPEGSVSTLKIQRTQQEDSAVYLCASSSPWSTEAFFGQGTRLTVV.

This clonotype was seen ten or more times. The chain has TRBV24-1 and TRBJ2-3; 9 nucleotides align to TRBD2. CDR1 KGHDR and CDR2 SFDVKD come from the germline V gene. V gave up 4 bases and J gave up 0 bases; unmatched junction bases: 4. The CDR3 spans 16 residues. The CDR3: CATSEVTSGSTDTQYF. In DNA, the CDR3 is TGTGCCACCAGTGAGGTGACTAGCGGAAGCACAGATACGCAGTATTTT.

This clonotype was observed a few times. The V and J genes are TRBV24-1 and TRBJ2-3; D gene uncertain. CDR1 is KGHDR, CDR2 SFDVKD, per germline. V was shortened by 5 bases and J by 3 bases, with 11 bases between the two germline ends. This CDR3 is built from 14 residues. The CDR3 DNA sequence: TGTGCCACCAGTGTTCCTGGATCTACAGATACGCAGTATTTT. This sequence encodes CATSVPGSTDTQYF.

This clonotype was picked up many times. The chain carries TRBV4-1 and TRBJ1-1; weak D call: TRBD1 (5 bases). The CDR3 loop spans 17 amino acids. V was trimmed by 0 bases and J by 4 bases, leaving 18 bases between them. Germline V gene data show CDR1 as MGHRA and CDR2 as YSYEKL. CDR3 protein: CASSQDPRSRGGTEAFF. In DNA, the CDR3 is TGCGCCAGCAGCCAAGATCCCCGGAGTAGGGGTGGCACTGAAGCTTTCTTT.

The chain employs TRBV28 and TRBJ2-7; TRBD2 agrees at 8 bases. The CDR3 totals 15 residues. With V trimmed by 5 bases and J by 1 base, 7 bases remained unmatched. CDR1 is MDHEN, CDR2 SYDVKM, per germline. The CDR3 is CASSRAGVWSYEQYV. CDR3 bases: TGTGCCAGCAGTCGAGCGGGAGTTTGGTCCTACGAGCAGTACGTC.

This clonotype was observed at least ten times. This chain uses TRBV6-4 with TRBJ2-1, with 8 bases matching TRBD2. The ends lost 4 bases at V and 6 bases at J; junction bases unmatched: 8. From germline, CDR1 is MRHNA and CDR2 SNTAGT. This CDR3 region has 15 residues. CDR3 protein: CASSARAGVGNEQFF. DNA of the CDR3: TGTGCCAGCAGTGCTAGAGCGGGAGTGGGCAATGAGCAGTTCTTC.

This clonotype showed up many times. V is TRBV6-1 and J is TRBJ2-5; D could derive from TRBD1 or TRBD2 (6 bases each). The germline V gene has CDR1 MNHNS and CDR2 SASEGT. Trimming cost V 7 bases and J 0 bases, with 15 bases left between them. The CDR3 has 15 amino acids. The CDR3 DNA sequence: TGTGCCAGCAATCCGGGGGCCCTGTACCAAGAGACCCAGTACTTC. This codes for CASNPGALYQETQYF.

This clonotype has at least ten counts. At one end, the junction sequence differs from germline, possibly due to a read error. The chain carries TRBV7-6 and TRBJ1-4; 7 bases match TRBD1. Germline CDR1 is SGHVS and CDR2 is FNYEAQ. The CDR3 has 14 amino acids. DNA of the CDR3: TGCGCCAGCAGCTTACAGGGGACTAATGAAAAACTGTTTTTT. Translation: CASSLQGTNEKLFF.

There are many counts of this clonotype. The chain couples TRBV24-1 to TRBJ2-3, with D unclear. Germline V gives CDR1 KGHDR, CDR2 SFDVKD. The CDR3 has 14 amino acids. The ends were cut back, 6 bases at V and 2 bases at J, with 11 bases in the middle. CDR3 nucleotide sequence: TGTGCCACCAGTTGGTCGGGTACCACAGATACGCAGTATTTT. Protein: CATSWSGTTDTQYF.

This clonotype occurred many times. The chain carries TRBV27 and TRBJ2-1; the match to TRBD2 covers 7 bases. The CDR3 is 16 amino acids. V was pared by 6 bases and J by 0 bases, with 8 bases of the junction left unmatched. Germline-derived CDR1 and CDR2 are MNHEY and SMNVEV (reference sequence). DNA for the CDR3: TGTGCCAGCAGACCCACACTAGCGAGCTCCTACAATGAGCAGTTCTTC. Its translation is CASRPTLASSYNEQFF.

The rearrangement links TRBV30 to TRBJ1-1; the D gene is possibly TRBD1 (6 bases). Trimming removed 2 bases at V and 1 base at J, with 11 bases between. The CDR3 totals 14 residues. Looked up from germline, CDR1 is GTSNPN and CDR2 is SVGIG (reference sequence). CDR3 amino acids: CAWSLTGQNTEAFF. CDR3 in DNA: TGTGCCTGGAGTTTAACAGGGCAGAACACTGAAGCTTTCTTT.

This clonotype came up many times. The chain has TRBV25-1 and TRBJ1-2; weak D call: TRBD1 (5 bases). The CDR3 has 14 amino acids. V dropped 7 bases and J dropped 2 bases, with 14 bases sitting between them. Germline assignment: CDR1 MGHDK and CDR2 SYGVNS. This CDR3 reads CASIGAGRNYGYTF. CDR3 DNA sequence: TGTGCCAGCATTGGTGCGGGGCGGAACTATGGCTACACCTTC.

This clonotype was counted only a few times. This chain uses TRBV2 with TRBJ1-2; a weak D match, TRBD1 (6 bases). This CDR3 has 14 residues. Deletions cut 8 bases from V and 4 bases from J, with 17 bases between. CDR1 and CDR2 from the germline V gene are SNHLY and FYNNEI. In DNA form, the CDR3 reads TGTGCCAGCGGAGGGTCGGACAGTCTCTATGGCTACACCTTC. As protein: CASGGSDSLYGYTF.